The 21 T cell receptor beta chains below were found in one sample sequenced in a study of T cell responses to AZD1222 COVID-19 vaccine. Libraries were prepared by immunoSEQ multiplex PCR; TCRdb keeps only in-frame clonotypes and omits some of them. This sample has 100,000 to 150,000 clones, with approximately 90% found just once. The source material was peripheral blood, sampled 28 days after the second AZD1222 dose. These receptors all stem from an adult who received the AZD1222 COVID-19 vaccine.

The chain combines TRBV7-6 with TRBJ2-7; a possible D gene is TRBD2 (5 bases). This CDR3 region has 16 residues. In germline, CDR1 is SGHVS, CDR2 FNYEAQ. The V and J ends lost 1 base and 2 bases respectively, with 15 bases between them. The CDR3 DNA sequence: TGTGCCAGCAGCTTAGGATCCAGCGGTAGCGCCTACGAGCAGTACTTC. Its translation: CASSLGSSGSAYEQYF.

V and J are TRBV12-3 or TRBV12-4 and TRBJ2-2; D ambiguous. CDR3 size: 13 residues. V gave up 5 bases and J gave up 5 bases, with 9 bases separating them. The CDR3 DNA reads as TGTGCCAGCAGTGGAAGGGTTACCGGGGAGCTGTTTTTT. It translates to CASSGRVTGELFF.

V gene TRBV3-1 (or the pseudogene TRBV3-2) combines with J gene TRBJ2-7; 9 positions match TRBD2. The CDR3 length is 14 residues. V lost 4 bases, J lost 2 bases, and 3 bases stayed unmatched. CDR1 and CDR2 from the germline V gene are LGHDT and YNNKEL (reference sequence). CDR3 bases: TGTGCCAGCAGCCTAATAGCGGGGGCCTACGAGCAGTACTTC. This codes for CASSLIAGAYEQYF.

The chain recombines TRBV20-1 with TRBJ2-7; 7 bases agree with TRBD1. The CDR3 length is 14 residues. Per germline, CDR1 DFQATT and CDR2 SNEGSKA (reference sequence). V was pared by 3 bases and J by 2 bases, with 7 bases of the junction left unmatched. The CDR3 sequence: CSASYRGSPYEQYF. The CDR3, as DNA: TGCAGTGCTAGTTACAGGGGCAGCCCCTACGAGCAGTACTTC.

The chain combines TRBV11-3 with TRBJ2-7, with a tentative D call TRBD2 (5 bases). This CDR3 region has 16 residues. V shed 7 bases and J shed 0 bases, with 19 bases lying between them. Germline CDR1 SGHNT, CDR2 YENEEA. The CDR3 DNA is TGTGCCAGCACACTGAAATGGGAAGCGGTCTCCTACGAGCAGTACTTC. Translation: CASTLKWEAVSYEQYF.

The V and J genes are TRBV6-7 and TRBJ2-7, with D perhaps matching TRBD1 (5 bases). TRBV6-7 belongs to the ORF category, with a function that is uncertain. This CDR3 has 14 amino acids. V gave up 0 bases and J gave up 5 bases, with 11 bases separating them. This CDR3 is CASSYSSRDHEQYF. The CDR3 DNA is TGTGCCAGCAGTTACTCGAGCAGGGATCACGAGCAGTACTTC.

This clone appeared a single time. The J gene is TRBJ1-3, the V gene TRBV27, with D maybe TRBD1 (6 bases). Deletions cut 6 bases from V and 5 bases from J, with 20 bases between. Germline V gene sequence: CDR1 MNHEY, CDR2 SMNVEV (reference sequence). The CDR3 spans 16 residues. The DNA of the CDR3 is TGTGCCAGCAGCCCTAGCGCAGGGGAGTGGAGAAACACCATATATTTT. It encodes CASSPSAGEWRNTIYF.

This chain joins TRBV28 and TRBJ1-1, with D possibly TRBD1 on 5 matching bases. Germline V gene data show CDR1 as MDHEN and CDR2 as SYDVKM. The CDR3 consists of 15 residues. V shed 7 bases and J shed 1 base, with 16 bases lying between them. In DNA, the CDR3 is TGTGCCAGCACGTATGAGACGGGGGGGAACACTGAAGCTTTCTTT. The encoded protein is CASTYETGGNTEAFF.

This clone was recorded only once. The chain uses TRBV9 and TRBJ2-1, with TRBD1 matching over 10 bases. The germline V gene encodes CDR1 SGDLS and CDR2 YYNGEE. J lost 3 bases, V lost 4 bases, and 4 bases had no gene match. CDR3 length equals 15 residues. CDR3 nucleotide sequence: TGTGCCAGCAGCACCTGGGACAGGGGCTACAATGAGCAGTTCTTC. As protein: CASSTWDRGYNEQFF. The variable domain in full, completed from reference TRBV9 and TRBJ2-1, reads DSGVTQTPKHLITATGQRVTLRCSPRSGDLSVYWYQQSLDQGLQFLIQYYNGEERAKGNILERFSAQQFPDLHSELNLSSLELGDSALYFCASSTWDRGYNEQFFGPGTRLTVL.

The CDR3 sequence is CASSRAGTVNYGYTF. The CDR3 DNA reads TGTGCCAGCAGCAGAGCCGGGACAGTAAACTATGGCTACACCTTC. The chain has TRBV5-4 and TRBJ1-2; TRBD1 agrees at 7 bases. Germline assignment: CDR1 SGHNT and CDR2 YYREEE (reference sequence). The CDR3 has 15 amino acids. V shed 4 bases and J 2 bases; nucleotides not matched to a gene: 8.

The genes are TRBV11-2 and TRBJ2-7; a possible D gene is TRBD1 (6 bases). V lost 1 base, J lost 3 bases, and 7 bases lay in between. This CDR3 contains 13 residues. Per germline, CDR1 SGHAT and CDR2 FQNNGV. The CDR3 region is CASSLGTDYEQYF. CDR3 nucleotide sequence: TGTGCCAGCAGCTTAGGGACAGACTACGAGCAGTACTTC.

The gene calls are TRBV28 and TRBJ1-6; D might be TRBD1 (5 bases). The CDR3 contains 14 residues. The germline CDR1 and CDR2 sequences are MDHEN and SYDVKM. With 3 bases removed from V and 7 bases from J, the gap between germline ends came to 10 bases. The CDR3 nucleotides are TGTGCCAGCAGTTTCTTCGACAGCAATTCACCCCTCCACTTT. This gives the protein CASSFFDSNSPLHF.

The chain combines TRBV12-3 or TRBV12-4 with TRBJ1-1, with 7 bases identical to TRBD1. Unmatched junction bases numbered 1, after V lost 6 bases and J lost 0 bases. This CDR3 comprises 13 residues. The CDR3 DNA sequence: TGTGCCAGCAGGGGACAGATGAACACTGAAGCTTTCTTT. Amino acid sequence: CASRGQMNTEAFF.

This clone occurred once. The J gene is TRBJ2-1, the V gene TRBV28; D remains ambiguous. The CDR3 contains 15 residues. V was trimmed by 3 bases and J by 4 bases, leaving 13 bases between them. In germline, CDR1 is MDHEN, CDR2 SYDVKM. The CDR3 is CASSFRVLVYNEQFF. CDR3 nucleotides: TGTGCCAGCAGTTTTAGAGTACTGGTATACAATGAGCAGTTCTTC. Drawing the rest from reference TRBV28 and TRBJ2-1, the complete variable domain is DVKVTQSSRYLVKRTGEKVFLECVQDMDHENMFWYRQDPGLGLRLIYFSYDVKMKEKGDIPEGYSVSREKKERFSLILESASTNQTSMYLCASSFRVLVYNEQFFGPGTRLTVL.

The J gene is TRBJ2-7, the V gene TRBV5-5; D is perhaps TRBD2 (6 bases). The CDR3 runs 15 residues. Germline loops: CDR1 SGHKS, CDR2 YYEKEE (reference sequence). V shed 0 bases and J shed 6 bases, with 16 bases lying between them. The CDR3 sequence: CASSLGSGVSGEQYF. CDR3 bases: TGTGCCAGCAGCTTGGGCTCGGGGGTCTCGGGCGAGCAGTACTTC.

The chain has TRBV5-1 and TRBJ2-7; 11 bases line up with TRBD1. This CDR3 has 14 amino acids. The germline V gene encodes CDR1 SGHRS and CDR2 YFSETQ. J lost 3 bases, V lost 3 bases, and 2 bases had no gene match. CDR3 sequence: CASSWGTGGYEQYF. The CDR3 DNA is TGCGCCAGCAGCTGGGGGACAGGGGGCTACGAGCAGTACTTC.

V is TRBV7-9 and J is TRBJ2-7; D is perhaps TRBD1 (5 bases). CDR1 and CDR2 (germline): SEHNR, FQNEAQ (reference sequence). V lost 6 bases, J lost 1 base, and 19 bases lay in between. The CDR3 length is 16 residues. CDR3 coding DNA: TGTGCCAGCAGTCCCAGCTTATACACAGGTTCCTACGAGCAGTACTTC. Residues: CASSPSLYTGSYEQYF.

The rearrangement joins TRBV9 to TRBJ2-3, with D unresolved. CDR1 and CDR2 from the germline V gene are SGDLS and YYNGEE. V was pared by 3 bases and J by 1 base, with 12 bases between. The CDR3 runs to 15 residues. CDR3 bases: TGTGCCAGCAGCGAGGCGGTCGTGGGCACAGATACGCAGTATTTT. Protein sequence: CASSEAVVGTDTQYF.

The CDR3 coding sequence is TGTGCCAGCAGCTTAGACGTTGAATCACCCCTCCACTTT. Its translation is CASSLDVESPLHF. The chain joins TRBV5-4 to TRBJ1-6; no clear D. This CDR3 spans 13 amino acids. V lost 2 bases to trimming and J lost 10 bases, with 10 bases between them. From germline, CDR1 is SGHNT and CDR2 YYREEE (reference sequence).

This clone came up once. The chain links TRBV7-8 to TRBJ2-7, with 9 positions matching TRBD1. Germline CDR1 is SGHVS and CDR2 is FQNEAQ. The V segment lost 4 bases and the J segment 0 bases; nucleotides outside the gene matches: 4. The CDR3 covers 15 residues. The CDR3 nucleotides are TGTGCCAGCAGCTCAGGACAGGGGTTCTCCTACGAGCAGTACTTC. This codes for CASSSGQGFSYEQYF.

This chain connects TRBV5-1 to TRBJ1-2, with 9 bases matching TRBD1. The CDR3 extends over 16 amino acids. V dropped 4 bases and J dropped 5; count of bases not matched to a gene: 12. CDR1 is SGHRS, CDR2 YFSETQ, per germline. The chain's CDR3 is CASSQLHPGQGYGYTF. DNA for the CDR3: TGCGCCAGCAGCCAATTACATCCGGGACAGGGTTATGGCTACACCTTC.